The 5 T cell receptor beta chains in this list originate from one sample, sequenced in a study of blood T cell repertoires in COVID-19. Clones were sequenced by immunoSEQ multiplex PCR, and TCRdb holds only the in-frame ones, with some missing. This table holds 120,000 to 150,000 clones, under 90% found once. The sequencing input was peripheral blood. The receptor set was obtained from a human donor in a cohort sampled during active COVID-19.

The rearrangement uses TRBV5-4 and TRBJ1-2; D ambiguous. CDR1 is SGHNT and CDR2 is YYREEE in the germline V gene (reference sequence). The CDR3 totals 15 residues. V was pared by 0 bases and J by 3 bases, with 12 bases between. CDR3 sequence: CASSLERAGDYGYTF. In nucleotides, the CDR3 is TGTGCCAGCAGCTTGGAGAGGGCAGGCGACTATGGCTACACCTTC.

This chain links TRBV3-1 (or the pseudogene TRBV3-2) with TRBJ2-7; weak D call: TRBD2 (6 bases). V was shortened by 1 base and J by 2 bases, with 12 bases between the two germline ends. The CDR3 has 15 residues. Looked up from germline, CDR1 is LGHDT and CDR2 is YNNKEL (reference sequence). The CDR3 DNA reads as TGTGCCAGCAGCCAAGCGGGGACTGCACCCTACGAGCAGTACTTC. It translates to CASSQAGTAPYEQYF.

V and J are TRBV6-5 and TRBJ1-2; D is unclear. This CDR3 is built from 11 residues. Trimming stripped 7 bases from V and 8 bases from J, with 11 bases between. CDR1 and CDR2 from the germline V gene are MNHEY and SVGAGI. The CDR3: CASNGGGGYTF. Here the CDR3 DNA reads TGTGCCAGCAACGGCGGCGGGGGCTACACCTTC.

The chain has TRBV21-1 and TRBJ1-2; the DNA was not used to check the table's D call, TRBD1. TRBV21-1 is a recognized pseudogene. This CDR3 is 15 amino acids long. The CDR3 loop is CASITTGGLDYGYTF. The DNA for the CDR3 is TGTGCCAGCATCACCACAGGGGGTCTAGACTATGGCTACACCTTC.

The rearrangement joins TRBV29-1 to TRBJ1-3, with TRBD1 matching over 8 bases. Germline CDR1 is SQVTM and CDR2 is ANQGSEA. CDR3 length: 14 amino acids. V lost 3 bases, J lost 2 bases, and 3 bases stayed unmatched. CDR3: CSVDYRGAGNTIYF. In nucleotides, the CDR3 is TGCAGCGTTGATTACAGGGGGGCTGGAAACACCATATATTTT.